A selection of T cell receptor beta chains follows, all from one sample in a study of T cells in Graves' hyperthyroidism and ophthalmopathy. One entry per CDR3 protein results from TCRdb running MiXCR on the multiplex PCR reads. The table includes roughly 560,000 distinct CDR3 sequences, 14% to 15% detected once. The sequenced material came from blood. The receptors were gathered from a woman aged 40-49 years with Graves' ophthalmopathy. Both conserved end residues are part of each CDR3. The D gene is left open where the match is weak. Clone size, where shown, is once, few, many, or a class for clones that have expanded.

D	V	J	size	DNA	CDR3
-	TRBV6-2/TRBV6-3	TRBJ1-1	many	TGTGCCAGCAGTTACCCTCGGCAGGGATTGAACACTGAAGCTTTCTTT	CASSYPRQGLNTEAFF
-	TRBV3-1	TRBJ2-7	many	TGTGCCAGCAGCCAAGATGAACGGGAGACCTACGAGCAGTACTTC	CASSQDERETYEQYF
-	TRBV7-2	TRBJ2-5	many	TGTGCCAGCAGCCATCGGATCCAAGAGACCCAGTACTTC	CASSHRIQETQYF
TRBD1	TRBV6-2/TRBV6-3	TRBJ2-5	-	TGTGCCAGCAGTCGGGCAGGGGGCGTACAAGAGACCCAGTACTTC	CASSRAGGVQETQYF
-	TRBV15	TRBJ1-5	many	TGTGCCACCAGCAGCTCCACAGGGTTGGGCAATCAGCCCCAGCATTTT	CATSSSTGLGNQPQHF
-	TRBV6-1	TRBJ1-2	many	TGTGCCAGCAGGCGTCTAGGCGCGAAGGGCGCAGGGGGCTACACCTTC	CASRRLGAKGAGGYTF
-	TRBV12-5	TRBJ2-2	many	TGTGCTAGTAGTACAGGGAACACCGGGGAGCTGTTTTTT	CASSTGNTGELFF
-	TRBV4-2	TRBJ1-4	-	TGTGCCAGCAGCCAAACCGACGGAACTAATGAAAAACTGTTTTTT	CASSQTDGTNEKLFF
-	TRBV29-1	TRBJ1-3	many	TGCAGCGTTGAAGGAGGGCTAAACACCATATATTTT	CSVEGGLNTIYF
-	TRBV30	TRBJ2-5	many	TGTGCCTGGAGTGGACCGCAAGAGACCCAGTACTTC	CAWSGPQETQYF
TRBD1	TRBV10-3	TRBJ1-1	-	TGTGCCATCAGGATCCAGGGGGCGATGAACACTGAAGCTTTCTTT	CAIRIQGAMNTEAFF
TRBD2	TRBV13	TRBJ2-2	-	TGTGCCAGCAGCTTTGTTTTGACTAGCGGGAGGATTTCGAACACCGGGGAGCTGTTTTTT	CASSFVLTSGRISNTGELFF
-	TRBV28	TRBJ1-1	many	TGTGCCAGCCCCTCCAATAGGGCAGCCGGATCACCTGAAGCTTTCTTT	CASPSNRAAGSPEAFF
-	TRBV30	TRBJ2-5	-	TGTGCCTGGACCCAATGGGACGGTCGAGAGACCCAGTACTTC	CAWTQWDGRETQYF
-	TRBV7-3	TRBJ2-2	many	TGTGCCAGCAGGGAGGGTGCGAACACCGGGGAGCTGTTTTTT	CASREGANTGELFF
TRBD1	TRBV6-1	TRBJ1-1	many	TGTGCCAGCAGACCAGATGGGACAGGGGGTTACACTGAAGCTTTCTTT	CASRPDGTGGYTEAFF
-	TRBV28	TRBJ1-6	-	TGTGCCAGCAGCCCAGCAGGGGACGCGATAGGTTCACCCCTCCACTTT	CASSPAGDAIGSPLHF
TRBD1	TRBV6-1	TRBJ2-7	few	TGTGCCAGCAGCCACCGCGACAGGGGAAGCTCCTACGAGCAGTACTTC	CASSHRDRGSSYEQYF
-	TRBV28	TRBJ2-7	many	TGTGCCAGCAGCTCGATAGCGGAGAGCTCCTACGAGCAGTACTTC	CASSSIAESSYEQYF
-	TRBV2	TRBJ1-5	many	TGTGCCAGCAGTGTGGAGAGCAATCAGCCCCAGCATTTT	CASSVESNQPQHF
TRBD1	TRBV28	TRBJ1-5	many	TGTGCCAGCAGTTTACCCATAGCTAACAGGGGGATCAATCAGCCCCAGCATTTT	CASSLPIANRGINQPQHF
-	TRBV20-1	TRBJ2-7	-	TGCAGTGCTAGGGCTCCGGGACACCTCCTCTACGAGCAGTACTTC	CSARAPGHLLYEQYF
TRBD2	TRBV2	TRBJ2-7	many	TGTGCCAACTCTTGGCTAGCGGGAGTCCCCGGAGTGGGCGAGCAGTACTTC	CANSWLAGVPGVGEQYF
-	TRBV10-3	TRBJ2-2	-	TGTGCCATCAGGGGACTTCCAGGGTCCGGGGAGCTGTTTTTT	CAIRGLPGSGELFF
-	TRBV6-2/TRBV6-3	TRBJ2-5	many	TGTGCCAGCAGTTATAGTCTCACAGGACTCCAAGAGACCCAGTACTTC	CASSYSLTGLQETQYF
TRBD2	TRBV27	TRBJ2-4	many	TGTGCCAGCAGTTTCGGGGGGGATTTAGCCAAAAACATTCAGTACTTC	CASSFGGDLAKNIQYF
-	TRBV5-1	TRBJ2-5	many	TGCGCCAGCAGCTTGGCCGTTGAGGACACAAAAGAGACCCAGTACTTC	CASSLAVEDTKETQYF
TRBD1	TRBV2	TRBJ2-7	many	TGTGCCAGTAGAGAGGGACAGGAGGTCTACGAGCAGTACTTC	CASREGQEVYEQYF
TRBD1	TRBV27	TRBJ2-5	few	TGTGCCAGCCGGGACAGGGAGATAGAGACCCAGTACTTC	CASRDREIETQYF